This is a list of T cell receptor beta chains from one sample in a study of beta chain features in type 1 diabetes. TCRdb's copy holds only in-frame clones and misses some; the assay was immunoSEQ multiplex PCR. Of about 160,000 clones in the sample, approximately 8.8% are singletons; the top ten hold 0.7%. Sequences were obtained from central memory CD4+ T cells from blood. These receptor sequences come from a woman aged 25 to 39 with type 1 diabetes. Each CDR3 is given with its conserved first and last residue. Fields, in order: V gene, D gene, J gene, clone size, CDR3 protein, CDR3 DNA. A D gene is named only where the DNA matches it firmly. Size tells how often a clone was seen (once, few, many) or the class of an expanded clone, and some rows leave it out.

TRBV29-1,TRBD1,TRBJ2-7,few,CSVASPDRLYEQYF,TGCAGCGTTGCAAGCCCGGACAGGCTCTACGAGCAGTACTTC
TRBV30,TRBD1,TRBJ1-2,few,CAWTGGRLYGYTF,TGTGCCTGGACAGGGGGGAGGCTCTATGGCTACACCTTC
TRBV19,-,TRBJ2-1,-,CASSPPGTASYNEQFF,TGTGCCAGTAGTCCACCCGGGACTGCTTCTTACAATGAGCAGTTCTTC
TRBV29-1,TRBD2,TRBJ2-1,-,CSVESGRVDEQFF,TGCAGCGTTGAGAGCGGGAGAGTCGATGAGCAGTTCTTC
TRBV18,-,TRBJ1-2,-,CASSPRDTNYGYTF,TGTGCCAGCTCACCACGGGACACTAACTATGGCTACACCTTC
TRBV5-4,-,TRBJ2-5,-,CASSLTSREQYF,TGTGCCAGCAGCCTGACTAGTCGGGAGCAGTACTTC
TRBV9,-,TRBJ2-1,once,CASSAYRTNEQFF,TGTGCCAGCAGCGCCTACAGAACCAATGAGCAGTTCTTC
TRBV19,TRBD2,TRBJ2-1,few,CASTNGGLAGASYNEQFF,TGTGCCAGTACCAACGGAGGACTAGCGGGAGCGTCCTACAATGAGCAGTTCTTC
TRBV29-1,TRBD2,TRBJ2-1,-,CMGTSGSTDEQFF,TGCATGGGGACTAGCGGGAGTACCGATGAGCAGTTCTTC
TRBV5-1,TRBD2,TRBJ2-3,-,CASSLDPTSGRGTDTQYF,TGCGCCAGCAGCTTGGATCCGACTAGCGGGAGAGGCACAGATACGCAGTATTTT
TRBV19,TRBD1,TRBJ1-5,-,CASRKTGVPSQPQHF,TGTGCCAGTAGAAAGACAGGGGTCCCCAGTCAGCCCCAGCATTTT
TRBV9,-,TRBJ2-7,-,CASSVTGFDSYEQYF,TGTGCCAGCAGCGTAACAGGCTTTGATTCCTACGAGCAGTACTTC
TRBV30,-,TRBJ1-1,few,CAWSANRDTEAFF,TGTGCCTGGAGTGCTAACCGGGACACTGAAGCTTTCTTT
TRBV27,TRBD1,TRBJ1-5,-,CASRKGTGVDQPQHF,TGTGCCAGCAGAAAAGGGACAGGGGTGGACCAGCCCCAGCATTTT
TRBV13,TRBD2,TRBJ2-7,-,CASSFPVTSGRYEQYF,TGTGCCAGCAGCTTCCCCGTTACTAGCGGGAGATACGAGCAGTACTTC
TRBV5-4,-,TRBJ1-4,-,CASSPDIDEKLFF,TGTGCCAGCAGCCCGGACATCGATGAAAAACTGTTTTTT
TRBV18,TRBD1,TRBJ2-5,-,CASSPQGVEETQYF,TGTGCCAGCTCACCTCAGGGGGTGGAAGAGACCCAGTACTTC
TRBV30,TRBD2,TRBJ2-1,few,CAWSVASGSLNEQFF,TGTGCCTGGAGTGTGGCTAGCGGGAGTTTGAATGAGCAGTTCTTC
TRBV5-1,-,TRBJ2-1,-,CASSRGGGQANEQFF,TGCGCCAGCAGCCGGGGCGGGGGACAGGCCAATGAGCAGTTCTTC
TRBV30,TRBD1,TRBJ1-1,-,CAWSTGVHLRTEAFF,TGTGCCTGGAGTACAGGGGTGCACCTACGGACTGAAGCTTTCTTT
TRBV9,TRBD2,TRBJ2-1,-,CASSVALGAGGDNEQFF,TGTGCCAGCAGCGTAGCTCTCGGGGCGGGAGGGGACAATGAGCAGTTCTTC
TRBV7-9,-,TRBJ2-7,few,CASSASGYEQYF,TGTGCCAGCAGCGCTTCAGGCTACGAGCAGTACTTC
TRBV29-1,-,TRBJ2-7,-,CSVGPRGHPYEQYF,TGCAGCGTTGGCCCCAGGGGACACCCCTACGAGCAGTACTTC
TRBV19,-,TRBJ2-3,few,CASTLDSLEPDAQYF,TGTGCCAGTACCTTGGACAGCTTGGAACCTGACGCGCAGTATTTT
TRBV13,-,TRBJ2-1,few,CASSPLTSENEQFF,TGTGCCAGCAGCCCCCTGACTAGTGAGAATGAGCAGTTCTTC
TRBV29-1,TRBD1,TRBJ1-4,-,CSVEGPGQGAEKLFF,TGCAGCGTTGAAGGACCGGGACAGGGGGCGGAAAAACTGTTTTTT
TRBV7-2,TRBD2,TRBJ2-5,few,CASSPPGGRQETQYF,TGTGCCAGCAGCCCCCCGGGAGGGCGCCAAGAGACCCAGTACTTC
TRBV28,TRBD1,TRBJ1-2,-,CASSMTGNYYGYTF,TGTGCCAGCAGTATGACAGGGAACTACTATGGCTACACCTTC
TRBV29-1,-,TRBJ2-7,-,CSVDWLAEQYF,TGCAGCGTTGACTGGCTAGCCGAGCAGTACTTC
TRBV7-9,-,TRBJ2-4,many,CASSLDRDNIQYF,TGTGCCAGCAGCTTAGACAGGGACAACATTCAGTACTTC
TRBV14,-,TRBJ1-2,-,CASSQGWASWGYTF,TGTGCCAGCAGCCAAGGTTGGGCCTCCTGGGGCTACACCTTC
TRBV27,-,TRBJ1-1,-,CASQLHTQNTEAFF,TGTGCCAGTCAATTGCATACTCAGAACACTGAAGCTTTCTTT
TRBV30,-,TRBJ1-4,-,CAWSRTRGYEKLFF,TGTGCCTGGAGTAGGACCCGGGGTTATGAAAAACTGTTTTTT
TRBV6-5,-,TRBJ2-1,-,CASSYSRWALEQFF,TGTGCCAGCAGTTACTCCCGGTGGGCGCTCGAGCAGTTCTTC
TRBV4-1,-,TRBJ2-3,-,CASSQGFVGVNTDTQYF,TGCGCCAGCAGCCAAGGTTTCGTGGGAGTTAACACAGATACGCAGTATTTT
TRBV9,-,TRBJ2-5,many,CASSPIMGGETQYF,TGTGCCAGCAGCCCCATAATGGGCGGGGAGACCCAGTACTTC
TRBV20-1,-,TRBJ2-7,few,CSSREYHEQYF,TGCAGTTCCCGAGAGTACCACGAGCAGTACTTC